The 13 T cell receptor beta chains reported below all come from one sample, sequenced in a study of T cell repertoires in cytomegalovirus infection. TCRdb re-analysed the reads in MiXCR, keeping a single row per CDR3 protein. Of around 490,000 distinct CDR3 sequences in the sample, about 30% are singletons; the top ten hold roughly 13%. Sequencing was carried out using PBMCs. The receptors were gathered from a human donor in good health (CMV status not recorded). Some clones in this sample may be carry-over from other donors' samples.

A few counts support this clonotype. V gene TRBV28 combines with J gene TRBJ2-1; D call uncertain. This CDR3 has 15 amino acids. V dropped 7 bases and J dropped 5 bases, with 18 bases sitting between them. Per germline, CDR1 MDHEN and CDR2 SYDVKM. The DNA of the CDR3 is TGTGCCAGCAATCCCCCAGGTCCTCCCCACAATGAGCAGTTCTTC. Translation gives CASNPPGPPHNEQFF.

This clonotype was counted only a few times. The CDR3 DNA sequence: TGTGCCAGCAGTTACTCAACCCACTTGAACACTGAAGCTTTCTTT. Protein product: CASSYSTHLNTEAFF. The chain recombines TRBV6-5 with TRBJ1-1; D gene ambiguous. Germline V gene sequence: CDR1 MNHEY, CDR2 SVGAGI. CDR3 size: 15 residues. V was shortened by 0 bases and J by 0 bases, with 8 bases between the two germline ends.

The chain joins TRBV24-1 to TRBJ1-5, with TRBD1 matching over 8 bases. CDR3 length: 14 amino acids. Germline loops: CDR1 KGHDR, CDR2 SFDVKD. J lost 4 bases, V lost 9 bases, and 7 bases had no gene match. The CDR3 DNA reads as TGTGCCACCGACTGGACAGGGAGAAATCAGCCCCAGCATTTT. Translation gives CATDWTGRNQPQHF.

The rearrangement links TRBV7-9 to TRBJ1-1; 7 bases are shared with TRBD1. The CDR3 runs to 14 residues. Unmatched junction bases numbered 7, after V lost 5 bases and J lost 4 bases. In germline, CDR1 is SEHNR, CDR2 FQNEAQ (reference sequence). The CDR3 here is CASSTRQGVTEAFF. CDR3 DNA sequence: TGTGCCAGCAGCACACGACAGGGAGTCACTGAAGCTTTCTTT.

The rearrangement joins TRBV14 to TRBJ2-1; TRBD2 agrees at 9 bases. The V gene's germline CDR1 is SGHDN and CDR2 FVKESK. V trimming: 4 bases; J trimming: 7 bases; junction bases outside the gene matches: 8. The CDR3 contains 15 residues. The CDR3 DNA sequence: TGTGCCAGCAGCCCCTTAGCGGGAGCCGTGAATGAGCAGTTCTTC. As protein: CASSPLAGAVNEQFF.

The CDR3 region is CASSETGGGQYV. Here the CDR3 DNA reads TGCGCCAGCAGTGAGACAGGGGGAGGGCAGTACGTC. The chain has TRBV10-2 and TRBJ2-7, with 8 bases aligning to TRBD1. This CDR3 is 12 amino acids long. V was pared by 2 bases and J by 9 bases, with 3 bases of the junction left unmatched. Germline CDR1 WSHSY, CDR2 SAAADI.

This clonotype was seen at least ten times. The chain has TRBV10-3 and TRBJ2-1; no definite D call. Trimming stripped 2 bases from V and 8 bases from J, with 4 bases between. Germline lookup yields CDR1 ENHRY and CDR2 SYGVKD. The CDR3 is 11 residues long. CDR3 coding DNA: TGTGCCATCAGTGAGAACTATGAGCAGTTCTTC. This encodes CAISENYEQFF.

The J gene is TRBJ1-1, the V gene TRBV6-5, with 8 bases identical to TRBD1. The V gene's germline CDR1 is MNHEY and CDR2 SVGAGI. V was pared by 7 bases and J by 4 bases, with 17 bases of the junction left unmatched. This CDR3 has 17 amino acids. The CDR3 loop is CASNTLPGQGEGTEAFF. The DNA for the CDR3 is TGTGCCAGCAATACTTTACCCGGACAGGGTGAGGGCACTGAAGCTTTCTTT.

The chain carries TRBV7-8 and TRBJ1-1, with D tentatively TRBD1 (6 bases). CDR1 is SGHVS, CDR2 FQNEAQ, per germline. With 5 bases removed from V and 3 bases from J, the gap between germline ends came to 19 bases. This CDR3 spans 16 amino acids. The CDR3 loop reads CASSMTQGHGDTEAFF. DNA for the CDR3: TGTGCCAGCAGCATGACCCAGGGACACGGCGACACTGAAGCTTTCTTT.

This clonotype turned up a few times. DNA for the CDR3: TGCAGCGTTAGGACCCTTAGTGCGGGGGAGTACAATGAGCAGTTCTTC. Translating gives CSVRTLSAGEYNEQFF. The genes are TRBV29-1 and TRBJ2-1, with 7 nucleotides matching TRBD2. Germline assignment: CDR1 SQVTM and CDR2 ANQGSEA. The length of the CDR3 is 16 residues. J was trimmed by 4 bases and V by 5 bases; bases with no gene match: 14.

V is TRBV12-3 or TRBV12-4 and J is TRBJ2-1; unclear D gene. Trimming took off 5 bases at V and 9 bases at J, with 8 bases between the two ends. The CDR3 covers 11 residues. The CDR3 DNA is TGTGCCAGCAGTCCCTATGGTGAGCAGTTCTTC. Translating it yields CASSPYGEQFF.

In the case of this clonotype: A much bigger clone sits one base away, suggesting this may be a read error. Since no conserved phenylalanine or tryptophan closes the CDR3, a read error is the likely cause. DNA for the CDR3: TGTGCCAGCAGTTATTCAGATACGCAGTATCTT. Protein: CASSYSDTQYL. The rearrangement joins TRBV12-3 or TRBV12-4 to TRBJ2-3; D unclear. V lost 4 bases, J lost 4 bases, and 3 bases lay in between. CDR3 length: 11 residues.

The V call is TRBV7-2, the J call TRBJ2-5; TRBD1 is a possible D gene (6 bases). V gave up 10 bases and J gave up 1 base, with 16 bases separating them. Looked up from germline, CDR1 is SGHTA and CDR2 is FQGNSA. The CDR3 extends over 14 amino acids. CDR3 nucleotide sequence: TGTGCCACCGCACAGGGTCGGAGCCAAGAGACCCAGTACTTC. The encoded protein is CATAQGRSQETQYF.